The 8 T cell receptor beta chains in this list originate from one sample, sequenced in a study of T cell responses to AZD1222 COVID-19 vaccine. Repertoires were generated with immunoSEQ multiplex PCR, while TCRdb's copy carries only in-frame clones and drops some. This sample carries some 80,000 clones, about 91% of them seen once, and the ten largest clones take 9% to 10%. This material consisted of peripheral blood, taken 28 days after the second dose of the MenACWY control vaccine. Every receptor here comes from an adult who received the MenACWY meningococcal vaccine as a control.

This chain connects TRBV9 to TRBJ2-5; D is perhaps TRBD1 (5 bases). V was cut by 3 bases and J by 5 bases, with 17 bases left in between. Germline CDR1 and CDR2: SGDLS and YYNGEE. The CDR3 totals 15 residues. CDR3 protein: CASSDRPQPPETQYF. CDR3 coding DNA: TGTGCCAGCAGCGACAGGCCCCAGCCCCCGGAGACCCAGTACTTC.

This rearrangement joins TRBV7-2 to TRBJ1-1; 7 bases align to TRBD1. Looked up from germline, CDR1 is SGHTA and CDR2 is FQGNSA. The junction had 10 bases not matched to a gene; V was cut back by 8 bases and J by 1 base. CDR3 size: 15 residues. The CDR3 DNA reads TGTGCCAGCCCCAAGGTGGAGGGGGCGAACACTGAAGCTTTCTTT. It encodes CASPKVEGANTEAFF.

For the CDR3, the DNA is TGTGCCAGCTCCACGGACAGGGTCTCACCCCTCCACTTT. Translated, it gives CASSTDRVSPLHF. The gene calls are TRBV18 and TRBJ1-6; 8 positions agree with TRBD1. The CDR3 has 13 amino acids. The V gene's germline CDR1 is KGHSH and CDR2 LQKENI. After removal of 6 bases from V and 10 bases from J, the junction contained 5 bases not matched to a gene.

The genes are TRBV7-2 and TRBJ2-7, with TRBD2 identical over 7 bases. Germline CDR1 and CDR2: SGHTA and FQGNSA. The junction had 7 bases not matched to a gene; V was cut back by 2 bases and J by 3 bases. The CDR3 has 15 amino acids. CDR3 in amino acids: CASSLRWGRDYEQYF. The CDR3, as DNA: TGTGCCAGCAGCTTACGATGGGGGAGGGACTACGAGCAGTACTTC.

The rearrangement uses TRBV19 and TRBJ1-5, with D maybe TRBD1 (5 bases). In germline, CDR1 is LNHDA, CDR2 SQIVND (reference sequence). The CDR3 is 14 amino acids. The V gene lost 7 bases and the J gene lost 4 bases, with 14 bases spanning the gap. For the CDR3, the DNA is TGTGCCAGTAAGATGGCGGCAGGGAATCAGCCCCAGCATTTT. Amino acid sequence: CASKMAAGNQPQHF.

This clone was picked up one time. The V gene is TRBV5-1, the J gene TRBJ2-5; 7 bases map to TRBD2. The CDR3 has 15 amino acids. Germline trimming cut 1 base from V and 1 base from J; bases unmatched to any gene: 4. CDR1 and CDR2 from the germline V gene are SGHRS and YFSETQ. CDR3 sequence reads: CASSLFRGSQETQYF. CDR3 in DNA: TGCGCCAGCAGCTTGTTTCGCGGGAGCCAAGAGACCCAGTACTTC.

This clone has just one count. The chain employs TRBV19 and TRBJ2-5, with D maybe TRBD1 (5 bases). The germline V and J ends were trimmed by 4 bases and 3 bases, with 9 bases remaining between them. CDR1 is LNHDA, CDR2 SQIVND, per germline (reference sequence). The CDR3 sequence is 13 residues long. The CDR3: CASSRDSEETQYF. The DNA of the CDR3 is TGTGCCAGTAGTAGAGACAGCGAAGAGACCCAGTACTTC.

The genes are TRBV4-1 and TRBJ2-7, with 11 bases matching TRBD2. There are 16 residues in the CDR3. Trimming took 2 bases from V and 0 from J; bases not matched to a gene: 3. The germline gives CDR1 MGHRA, CDR2 YSYEKL. The CDR3 bases are TGCGCCAGCAGCCAAACTAGCGGGGGCCTCTCCTACGAGCAGTACTTC. This codes for CASSQTSGGLSYEQYF.